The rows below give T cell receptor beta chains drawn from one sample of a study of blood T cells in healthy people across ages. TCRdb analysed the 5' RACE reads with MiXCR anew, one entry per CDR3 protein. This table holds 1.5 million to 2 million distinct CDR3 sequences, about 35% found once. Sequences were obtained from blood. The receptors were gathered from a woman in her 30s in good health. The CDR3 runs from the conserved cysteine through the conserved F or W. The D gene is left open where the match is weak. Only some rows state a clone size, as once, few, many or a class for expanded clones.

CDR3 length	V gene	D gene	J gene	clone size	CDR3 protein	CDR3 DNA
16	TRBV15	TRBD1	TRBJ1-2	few	CATSSQRTGQGRGYTF	TGTGCCACCAGCAGTCAGCGAACCGGACAGGGCAGAGGCTACACCTTC
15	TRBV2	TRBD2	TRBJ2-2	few	CASSEAERGFGELFF	TGTGCCAGCAGTGAGGCGGAGCGGGGGTTCGGGGAGCTGTTTTTT
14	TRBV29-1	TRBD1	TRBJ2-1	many	CSVDPGQGYNEQFF	TGCAGCGTTGACCCGGGACAGGGTTACAATGAGCAGTTCTTC
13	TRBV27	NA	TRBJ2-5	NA	CASSLSAPGAQYF	TGTGCCAGCAGTTTAAGTGCGCCAGGGGCCCAGTACTTC
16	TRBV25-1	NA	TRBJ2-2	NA	CAGATAGPPNTGELFF	TGTGCCGGCGCTACGGCAGGCCCCCCGAACACCGGGGAGCTGTTTTTT
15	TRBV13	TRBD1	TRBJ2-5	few	CASSRRTGLNTMQYF	TGTGCCAGCAGCCGTAGGACAGGGTTAAACACGATGCAGTACTTC
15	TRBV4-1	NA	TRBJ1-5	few	CASSRTGTGNQPQHF	TGCGCCAGCAGCCGTACAGGGACCGGCAATCAGCCCCAGCATTTT
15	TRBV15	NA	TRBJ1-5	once	CATSRDGSSGRPQHF	TGTGCCACCAGCAGAGATGGGAGTTCTGGTCGGCCCCAGCATTTT
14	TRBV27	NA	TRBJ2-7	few	CASSTYLGDYEQYF	TGTGCCAGCAGTACGTACCTGGGGGACTACGAGCAGTACTTC
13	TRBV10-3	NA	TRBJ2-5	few	CAARRGLEETQYF	TGTGCCGCCAGGCGGGGGCTCGAAGAGACCCAGTACTTC
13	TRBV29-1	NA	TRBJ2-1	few	CSVAWGLGNEQFF	TGCAGCGTTGCATGGGGGCTAGGGAATGAGCAGTTCTTC
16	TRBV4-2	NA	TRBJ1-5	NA	CASSQETGTSYRPQHF	TGTGCCAGCAGCCAGGAAACCGGGACCTCCTATCGGCCCCAGCATTTT
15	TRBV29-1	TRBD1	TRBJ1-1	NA	CSVDNRGRSNTGAFF	TGCAGCGTTGATAACAGGGGGCGGTCGAACACTGGAGCTTTCTTT
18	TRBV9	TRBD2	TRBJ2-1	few	CASSTRGAEDSSYNEQFF	TGTGCCAGCAGCACGCGGGGGGCCGAGGATAGCTCCTACAATGAGCAGTTCTTC
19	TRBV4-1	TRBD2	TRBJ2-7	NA	CASSQGPLAESSLYNEQYF	TGCGCCAGCAGCCAAGGCCCACTAGCGGAGAGTTCTCTCTACAATGAGCAGTACTTC
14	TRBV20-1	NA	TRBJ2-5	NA	CSARTTGTQETQYF	TGCAGTGCTAGAACGACAGGGACTCAAGAGACCCAGTACTTC
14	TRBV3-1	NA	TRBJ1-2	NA	CASSQAGNADGYTF	TGTGCCAGCAGCCAAGCAGGGAACGCTGATGGCTACACCTTC
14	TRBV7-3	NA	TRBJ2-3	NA	CASSSGPSTDTQYF	TGTGCCAGCAGCTCAGGTCCGAGCACAGATACGCAGTATTTT
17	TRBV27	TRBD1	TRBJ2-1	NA	CASSPIQGAGRYNEQFF	TGTGCCAGCAGTCCCATACAGGGGGCCGGAAGATACAATGAGCAGTTCTTC
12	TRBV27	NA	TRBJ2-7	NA	CASKLLPYEQYF	TGTGCCAGCAAGTTACTCCCCTACGAGCAGTACTTC
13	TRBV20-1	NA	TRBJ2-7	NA	CSARQALTYEQYF	TGCAGTGCTAGACAGGCGTTAACCTACGAGCAGTACTTC
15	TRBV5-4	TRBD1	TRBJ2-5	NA	CASNTGTGDQETQYF	TGTGCCAGTAATACCGGGACAGGGGACCAAGAGACCCAGTACTTC
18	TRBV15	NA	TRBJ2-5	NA	CATSREPPHRVGKETQYF	TGTGCCACCAGCAGAGAGCCCCCCCACAGGGTGGGTAAGGAGACCCAGTACTTC
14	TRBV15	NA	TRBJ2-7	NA	CATSRDRDFGEQYF	TGTGCCACCAGCAGAGACAGGGATTTTGGGGAGCAGTACTTC
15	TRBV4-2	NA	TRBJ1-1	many	CASSQQPDQNTEAFF	TGTGCCAGCAGCCAACAACCTGACCAGAACACTGAAGCTTTCTTT
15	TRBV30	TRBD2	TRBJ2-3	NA	CAWRRTSGSRDTQYF	TGTGCCTGGAGGAGGACTAGCGGGAGCCGAGATACGCAGTATTTT
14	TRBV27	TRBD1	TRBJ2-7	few	CASSLSTTGYEQYF	TGTGCCAGCAGTTTATCGACGACAGGGTACGAGCAGTACTTC
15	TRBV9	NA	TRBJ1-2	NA	CASSVGQSLLTGYTF	TGTGCCAGCAGCGTAGGTCAGAGCCTACTAACTGGCTACACCTTC
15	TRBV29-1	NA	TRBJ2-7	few	CSVEAPGMWSYEQYF	TGCAGCGTTGAAGCGCCAGGGATGTGGTCCTACGAGCAGTACTTC
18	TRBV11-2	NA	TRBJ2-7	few	CASSARGGAPSKTYEQYF	TGTGCCAGCAGCGCGAGAGGTGGGGCCCCCAGTAAAACCTACGAGCAGTACTTC
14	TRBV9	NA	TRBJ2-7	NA	CASSRSLAQYEQYF	TGTGCCAGCAGCCGAAGCCTGGCCCAGTACGAGCAGTACTTC
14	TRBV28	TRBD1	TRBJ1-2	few	CASSLGQGVVGYTF	TGTGCCAGCAGTCTAGGACAGGGGGTAGTGGGCTACACCTTC
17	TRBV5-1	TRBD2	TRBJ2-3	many	CASSTRTSGESTDTQYF	TGCGCCAGCAGCACACGTACTAGCGGGGAAAGCACAGATACGCAGTATTTT
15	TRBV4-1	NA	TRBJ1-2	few	CASSHTGLMSDGYTF	TGCGCCAGCAGCCACACAGGCCTCATGTCCGATGGCTACACCTTC
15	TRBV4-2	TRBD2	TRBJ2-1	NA	CASSHLERGRNEQFF	TGTGCCAGCAGCCACTTAGAGCGGGGGCGTAATGAGCAGTTCTTC
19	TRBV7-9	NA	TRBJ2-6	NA	CASSTRGGRGTSGANVLTF	TGTGCCAGCAGCACGAGGGGCGGCAGGGGCACCTCTGGGGCCAACGTCCTGACTTTC
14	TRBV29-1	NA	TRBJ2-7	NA	CSVGDGRVSHEQYF	TGCAGCGTCGGGGACGGCCGAGTCTCCCACGAGCAGTACTTC
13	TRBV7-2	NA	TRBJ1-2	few	CASSLSGSLGYTF	TGTGCCAGCAGCTTATCCGGGAGCTTGGGCTACACCTTC
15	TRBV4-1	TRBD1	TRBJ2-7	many	CASSQEGQGAYEQYF	TGCGCCAGCAGCCAAGAGGGGCAGGGGGCGTACGAGCAGTACTTC
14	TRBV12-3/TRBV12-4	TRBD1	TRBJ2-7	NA	CASSSMGQGCEQYF	TGTGCCAGCAGTTCCATGGGACAGGGCTGCGAGCAGTACTTC
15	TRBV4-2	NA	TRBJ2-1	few	CASSPDYLTYNEQFF	TGTGCCAGCAGCCCAGACTACCTGACCTACAATGAGCAGTTCTTC
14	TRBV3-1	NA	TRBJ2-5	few	CASSLSEGGQTQYF	TGTGCCAGCAGCCTCTCAGAGGGGGGCCAGACCCAGTACTTC
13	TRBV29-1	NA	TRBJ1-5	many	CSAANGGGQPQHF	TGCAGCGCCGCAAACGGAGGAGGTCAGCCCCAGCATTTT
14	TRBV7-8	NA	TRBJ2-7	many	CASSLLLDTLEQYF	TGTGCCAGCAGCTTACTACTTGACACCCTAGAGCAGTACTTC